The 25 T cell receptor beta chains listed next were all sequenced from one sample in a study of tumor-infiltrating lymphocytes in oesophageal squamous cell carcinoma. A single record per CDR3 protein comes from TCRdb applying MiXCR to the PCR reads. This repertoire shows around 16,000 distinct CDR3 sequences, around 50% found once; its top ten account for 16%. Sequencing used esophageal tumor tissue. These receptors originate from a male donor with esophageal squamous cell carcinoma.

The chain has TRBV7-2 and TRBJ2-5; 7 positions match TRBD2. J gave up 3 bases and V 5 bases, and 6 bases lay outside the gene matches. The CDR3 is made up of 14 amino acids. Germline CDR1 and CDR2: SGHTA and FQGNSA. As DNA, the CDR3 is TGTGCCAGCAGCCCCGAGGGAGGGAAAGAGACCCAGTACTTC. Its protein product is CASSPEGGKETQYF.

This clonotype came up many times. A clone one base away is much larger, so this may be a read error. The V and J genes are TRBV7-3 and TRBJ2-7, with 13 bases fitting TRBD2. This CDR3 comprises 15 residues. CDR1 is SGHTA, CDR2 FQGTGA, per germline. The ends lost 4 bases at V and 7 bases at J; junction bases unmatched: 7. CDR3 nucleotide sequence: TGTGCCAGCAGCTGGACTAGCGGGAGCTACAATGAGCAGTACTTC. Translation gives CASSWTSGSYNEQYF. Complete variable domain (other parts from reference TRBV7-3 and TRBJ2-7): GAGVSQTPSNKVTEKGKYVELRCDPISGHTALYWYRQSLGQGPEFLIYFQGTGAADDSGLPNDRFFAVRPEGSVSTLKIQRTERGDSAVYLCASSWTSGSYNEQYFGPGTRLTVT.

The chain combines TRBV7-6 with TRBJ2-1; no reliable D call. Germline-derived CDR1 and CDR2 are SGHVS and FNYEAQ. V was cut by 4 bases and J by 10 bases, with 11 bases left in between. This CDR3 is 12 amino acids long. The CDR3 bases are TGTGCCAGCAGCTCGGAGACCTACGAGCAGTTCTTC. As protein: CASSSETYEQFF.

The chain employs TRBV7-2 and TRBJ2-3; 7 positions agree with TRBD2. Germline V gene lookup returns CDR1 SGHTA and CDR2 FQGNSA. The CDR3 is 16 amino acids. The J segment lost 3 bases and the V segment lost 0 bases, leaving 6 bases of the junction unmatched. DNA for the CDR3: TGTGCCAGCAGCTTAGCGCGGGGGTGGATGACAGATACGCAGTATTTT. Its protein product is CASSLARGWMTDTQYF.

This clonotype was observed a few times. Here the CDR3 DNA reads TGCAGTGCTAAACGACTAGCGGGATTCAACAATGAGCAGTTCTTC. Translation gives CSAKRLAGFNNEQFF. The chain carries TRBV20-1 and TRBJ2-1, with TRBD2 matching over 11 bases. This CDR3 comprises 15 residues. J lost 5 bases, V lost 4 bases, and 7 bases had no gene match. Germline V gene data show CDR1 as DFQATT and CDR2 as SNEGSKA (reference sequence).

The V gene is TRBV6-1, the J gene TRBJ2-2, with a possible D match to TRBD1 (5 bases). This CDR3 contains 14 residues. Trimming shortened V by 6 bases and J by 7 bases, and 15 bases separated the two germline ends. CDR1 MNHNS and CDR2 SASEGT come from the germline V gene. Written as DNA, the CDR3 is TGTGCCAGCAGCCCCCAGGGTTTGGGCGGGGAGCTGTTTTTT. Its translation: CASSPQGLGGELFF.

In its sample, this clonotype ranks as medium-sized. V gene TRBV7-2 combines with J gene TRBJ2-3; 7 bases are a match to TRBD1. CDR1 and CDR2 (germline): SGHTA, FQGNSA. With 5 bases clipped from V and 6 bases from J, the junction kept 14 bases outside the gene matches. This CDR3 has 16 residues. DNA of the CDR3: TGTGCCAGCAGCCTTTTTAGGACAGGTTCTGTGGATACGCAGTATTTT. Its protein product is CASSLFRTGSVDTQYF.

This clonotype was observed a few times. The chain has TRBV7-3 and TRBJ2-4, with 8 bases aligning to TRBD2. The assigned J gene may be wrong: the sequence end matches TRBJ2-1 better. This CDR3 is built from 15 residues. Per germline, CDR1 SGHTA and CDR2 FQGTGA. The CDR3 here is CASSLRRGGLNEQFF. In DNA, the CDR3 is TGTGCCAGCAGCTTAAGACGGGGGGGCCTCAATGAGCAGTTCTTC.

This clonotype appeared a few times. The rearrangement joins TRBV7-9 to TRBJ2-2; D tentatively reads TRBD1 or TRBD2 (5 bases each). V was shortened by 3 bases and J by 6 bases, with 8 bases between the two germline ends. Germline loops: CDR1 SEHNR, CDR2 FQNEAQ (reference sequence). CDR3 size: 13 residues. The CDR3 protein is CASSLVGAGELFF. In DNA, the CDR3 is TGTGCCAGCAGCTTGGTGGGGGCCGGGGAGCTGTTTTTT.

Within the sample, this clonotype is medium-sized (0.01 to 0.1%). For the CDR3, the DNA is TGTGCCAGCAGAGGACTAGCGGGAACTGGTTACAATGAGCAGTTCTTC. Translation gives CASRGLAGTGYNEQFF. The chain joins TRBV6-1 to TRBJ2-1; 12 nucleotides align to TRBD2. Germline assignment: CDR1 MNHNS and CDR2 SASEGT. Trimming at V came to 6 bases and at J to 4 bases, leaving 7 bases not matched to a gene. The CDR3 has 16 amino acids.

The gene calls are TRBV5-6 and TRBJ2-1; D remains unclear. The CDR3 extends over 11 amino acids. Germline CDR1 is SGHDT and CDR2 is YYEEEE. Between the trimmed V and J ends, which lost 0 bases and 8 bases, there was a span of 3 bases. CDR3 coding DNA: TGTGCCAGCAGCTTGGCGTATGAGCAGTTCTTC. Protein sequence: CASSLAYEQFF.

This clonotype has more than one count but fewer than ten. The rearrangement links TRBV5-1 to TRBJ2-5; 8 bases are shared with TRBD1. TRBJ2-7 matches the DNA end more closely, so the J call is doubtful. Germline V CDR1 and CDR2: SGHRS, YFSETQ. This CDR3 is 13 amino acids long. In DNA form, the CDR3 reads TGCGCCAGCTCACGCGGGACAGGCTACGAGCAGTACTTC. The encoded protein is CASSRGTGYEQYF.

The J gene is TRBJ1-4, the V gene TRBV4-2; D unresolved. The CDR3 consists of 13 residues. CDR1 and CDR2 (germline): LGHNA, YNFKEQ. The ends were cut back, 6 bases at V and 8 bases at J, with 13 bases in the middle. Here the CDR3 DNA reads TGTGCCAGCAGGGAGATGGGCAGGGAAAAACTGTTTTTT. Its translation is CASREMGREKLFF.

This clonotype was seen ten or more times. This rearrangement joins TRBV5-1 to TRBJ1-2; D is unresolved. This CDR3 is built from 14 residues. CDR1 and CDR2 from the germline V gene are SGHRS and YFSETQ. V was pared by 6 bases and J by 2 bases, with 14 bases between. The CDR3 loop is CASTLDGANYGYTF. CDR3 DNA: TGCGCCAGCACCCTCGATGGAGCCAACTATGGCTACACCTTC.

This clonotype was counted many times. The gene calls are TRBV7-6 and TRBJ2-3, with TRBD1 identical over 9 bases. This CDR3 comprises 15 residues. V was clipped by 1 base and J by 7 bases; unmatched bases: 6. Germline CDR1 is SGHVS and CDR2 is FNYEAQ. The CDR3 nucleotides read TGTGCCAGCAGCTTAGGGGGACAGGGATATTATACGCAGTATTTT. Protein sequence: CASSLGGQGYYTQYF.

With respect to this clonotype: A junction end diverges from the germline sequence, so it may reflect a read error. The rearrangement uses TRBV7-6 and TRBJ2-1; D remains unclear. This CDR3 has 14 residues. Germline-derived CDR1 and CDR2 are SGHVS and FNYEAQ. CDR3 residues: CASSFSPDHNEQFF. The DNA for the CDR3 is TGTGCTAGCAGCTTCTCCCCCGACCACAATGAGCAGTTCTTC.

This clonotype showed up just a few times. The CDR3 does not close with the conserved phenylalanine or tryptophan, likely indicating a read error. Because the CDR3's place on the DNA is in doubt, the DNA is left out and the CDR3 is given as listed by TCRdb. The chain couples TRBV12-3 or TRBV12-4 to TRBJ2-7; the D call in the table, TRBD1, was not verified against the DNA. The CDR3 extends over 16 residues, inclusive of both ends. CDR3 residues: CASSLEQGSGGYTFGS.

V usage is TRBV11-2 and J usage is TRBJ2-2; D gene ambiguous. V was clipped by 3 bases and J by 6 bases, with 2 bases between them. Germline V lookup: CDR1 SGHAT, CDR2 FQNNGV. The CDR3 is 11 residues long. The CDR3 DNA reads as TGTGCCAGCAGCTTCCCCGGGGAGCTGTTTTTT. Protein: CASSFPGELFF.

DNA of the CDR3: TGTGCCAGCAGCTCCGGGATTTACGAGCAGTACTTC. This encodes CASSSGIYEQYF. The chain uses TRBV7-6 and TRBJ2-1, with D possibly being TRBD2 (5 bases). The J call could be wrong; TRBJ2-7 is a better fit for the DNA end. The CDR3 is 12 residues long. CDR1 and CDR2 (germline): SGHVS, FNYEAQ.

This clonotype was detected ten times or more. The chain uses TRBV4-3 and TRBJ1-2, with D unclear. CDR3 length: 16 amino acids. From germline, CDR1 is LGHNA and CDR2 YSLEER. V gave up 0 bases and J gave up 4 bases, with 15 bases separating them. The CDR3 here is CASSQEEGTWGYGYTF. The CDR3 DNA sequence: TGCGCCAGCAGCCAAGAGGAAGGCACCTGGGGCTATGGCTACACCTTC.

The chain recombines TRBV6-1 with TRBJ2-1, with D perhaps matching TRBD2 (6 bases). CDR3 length: 15 amino acids. The V gene lost 8 bases and the J gene lost 0 bases, with 14 bases spanning the gap. Germline lookup yields CDR1 MNHNS and CDR2 SASEGT. Here the CDR3 DNA reads TGTGCCAGCGGCATAGCGGATCGCTCCTACAATGAGCAGTTCTTC. It specifies CASGIADRSYNEQFF.

With respect to this clonotype: This likely comes from a read error, as the CDR3 has no conserved phenylalanine or tryptophan at its end. The DNA is left out, because the CDR3 cannot be placed on it with certainty; the CDR3 is given as TCRdb lists it. The rearrangement joins TRBV5-6 to TRBJ2-3. 11 amino acids form the CDR3, both terminal residues included. Germline CDR1 and CDR2: SGHDT and YYEEEE. CDR3 loop: CASSWQMSSTS.

The table lists this clonotype with a few counts. The chain is built from TRBV5-1 and TRBJ2-1; D gene uncertain. V lost 4 bases and J 9 bases, leaving 11 bases between the germline ends. The CDR3 consists of 12 residues. Germline values: CDR1 SGHRS, CDR2 YFSETQ. This chain's CDR3 is CASSPVDREQFF. In nucleotides, the CDR3 is TGCGCCAGCAGCCCGGTGGATCGTGAGCAGTTCTTC.

The chain has TRBV12-5 and TRBJ2-3, with D unclear. The closer fit of TRBJ1-2 to the DNA end suggests the J call may be wrong. The CDR3 spans 12 residues. CDR1 is LGHNT, CDR2 FRNRAP, per germline. CDR3 DNA sequence: TGTGCCGTGGGAGAGAAGAGGGTTGGCTACACCTTC. The encoded protein is CAVGEKRVGYTF.

This clonotype showed up just a few times. The gene calls are TRBV12-3 or TRBV12-4 and TRBJ2-1; no clear D gene. The ends were cut back, 7 bases at V and 7 bases at J, with 8 bases in the middle. The CDR3 spans 11 residues. The CDR3 DNA reads TGTGCCAGCAAAACGGGTAATGAGCAGTTCTTC. Translation: CASKTGNEQFF.